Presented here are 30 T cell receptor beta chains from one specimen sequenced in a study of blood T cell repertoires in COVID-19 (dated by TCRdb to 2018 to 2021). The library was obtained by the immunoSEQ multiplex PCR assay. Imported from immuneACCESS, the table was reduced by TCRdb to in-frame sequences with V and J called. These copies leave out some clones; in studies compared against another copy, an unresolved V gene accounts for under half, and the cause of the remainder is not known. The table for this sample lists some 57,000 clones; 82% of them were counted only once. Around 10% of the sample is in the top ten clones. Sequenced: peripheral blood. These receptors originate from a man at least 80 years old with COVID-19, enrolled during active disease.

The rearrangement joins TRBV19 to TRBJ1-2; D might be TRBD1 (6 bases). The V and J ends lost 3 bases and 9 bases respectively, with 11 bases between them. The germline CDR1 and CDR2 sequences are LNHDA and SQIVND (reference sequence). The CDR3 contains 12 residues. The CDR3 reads CASSMGAPRYTF. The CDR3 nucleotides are TGTGCCAGTAGTATGGGGGCACCGCGCTACACCTTC.

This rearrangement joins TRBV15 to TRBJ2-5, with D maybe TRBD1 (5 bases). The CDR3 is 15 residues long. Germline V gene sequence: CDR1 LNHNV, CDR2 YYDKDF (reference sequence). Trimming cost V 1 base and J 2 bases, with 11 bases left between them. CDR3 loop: CATSRVGQGQETQYF. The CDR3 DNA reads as TGTGCCACCAGCAGAGTAGGGCAGGGACAAGAGACCCAGTACTTC.

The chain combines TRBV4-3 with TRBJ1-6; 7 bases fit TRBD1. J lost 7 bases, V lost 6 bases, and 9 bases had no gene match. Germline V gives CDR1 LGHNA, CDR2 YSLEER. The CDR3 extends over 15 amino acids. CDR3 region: CASSLSGTANSPLHF. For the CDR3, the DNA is TGCGCCAGCAGTCTTTCCGGGACAGCGAATTCACCCCTCCACTTT.

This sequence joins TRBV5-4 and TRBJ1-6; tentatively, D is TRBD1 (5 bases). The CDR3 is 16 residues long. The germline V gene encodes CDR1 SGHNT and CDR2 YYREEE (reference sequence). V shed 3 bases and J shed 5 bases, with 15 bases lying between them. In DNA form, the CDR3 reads TGTGCCAGCAGCTCTATGGCAGGGTCAAATAATTCACCCCTCCACTTT. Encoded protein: CASSSMAGSNNSPLHF.

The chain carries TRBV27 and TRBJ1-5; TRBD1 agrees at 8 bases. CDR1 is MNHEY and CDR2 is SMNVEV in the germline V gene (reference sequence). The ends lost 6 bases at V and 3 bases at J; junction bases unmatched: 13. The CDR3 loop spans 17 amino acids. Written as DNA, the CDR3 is TGTGCCAGCAGCCGGAAACCCGACAGGGGTTACAATCAGCCCCAGCATTTT. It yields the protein CASSRKPDRGYNQPQHF.

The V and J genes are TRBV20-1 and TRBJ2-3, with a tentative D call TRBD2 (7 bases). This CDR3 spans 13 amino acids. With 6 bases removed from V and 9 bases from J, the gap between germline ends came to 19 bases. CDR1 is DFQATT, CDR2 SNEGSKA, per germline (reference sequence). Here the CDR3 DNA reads TGCAGTGCCAGTCGGGGGGCTGACGACACGCAGTATTTT. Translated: CSASRGADDTQYF.

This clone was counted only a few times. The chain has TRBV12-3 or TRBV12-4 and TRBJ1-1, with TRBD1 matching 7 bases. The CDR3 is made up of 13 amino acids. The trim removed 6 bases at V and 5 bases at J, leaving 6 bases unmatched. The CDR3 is CASRPRTGTEAFF. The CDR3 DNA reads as TGTGCCAGCAGACCGCGGACAGGAACTGAAGCTTTCTTT.

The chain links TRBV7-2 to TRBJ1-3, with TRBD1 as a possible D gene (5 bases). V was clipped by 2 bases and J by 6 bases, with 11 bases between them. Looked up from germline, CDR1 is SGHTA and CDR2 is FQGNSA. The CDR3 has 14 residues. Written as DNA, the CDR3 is TGTGCCAGCAGCTTAAGGCAGGGTGAAAACACCATATATTTT. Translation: CASSLRQGENTIYF. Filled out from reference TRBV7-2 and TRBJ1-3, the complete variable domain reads GAGVSQSPSNKVTEKGKDVELRCDPISGHTALYWYRQSLGQGLEFLIYFQGNSAPDKSGLPSDRFSAERTGGSVSTLTIQRTQQEDSAVYLCASSLRQGENTIYFGEGSWLTVV.

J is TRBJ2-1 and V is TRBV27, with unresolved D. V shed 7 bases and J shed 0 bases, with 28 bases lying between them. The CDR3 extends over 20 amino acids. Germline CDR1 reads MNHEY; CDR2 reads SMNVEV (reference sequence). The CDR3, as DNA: TGTGCCAGCACCCCCTTGCTTTTCGACACGAGCTCCAACTCCTACAATGAGCAGTTCTTC. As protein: CASTPLLFDTSSNSYNEQFF.

The CDR3 nucleotides are TGTGCCAGCAGTGACATGCGGTTAGATACGCAGTATTTT. This encodes CASSDMRLDTQYF. This rearrangement joins TRBV6-1 to TRBJ2-3; D not certain. The germline V and J ends were trimmed by 3 bases and 5 bases, with 9 bases remaining between them. There are 13 residues in the CDR3. Germline-derived CDR1 and CDR2 are MNHNS and SASEGT.

The CDR3 loop is CASSNGQLYEQYF. In nucleotides, the CDR3 is TGCGCCAGCAGCAATGGACAGCTATACGAGCAGTACTTC. V gene TRBV5-1 combines with J gene TRBJ2-7, with D possibly TRBD1 on 6 matching bases. This CDR3 is 13 amino acids long. The V gene lost 4 bases and the J gene lost 4 bases, with 12 bases spanning the gap. Germline assignment: CDR1 SGHRS and CDR2 YFSETQ.

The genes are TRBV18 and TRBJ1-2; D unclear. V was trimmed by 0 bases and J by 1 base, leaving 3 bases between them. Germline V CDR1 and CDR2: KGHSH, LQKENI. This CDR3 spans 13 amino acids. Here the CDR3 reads CASSPPFNYGYTF. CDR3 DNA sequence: TGTGCCAGCTCACCACCCTTTAACTATGGCTACACCTTC.

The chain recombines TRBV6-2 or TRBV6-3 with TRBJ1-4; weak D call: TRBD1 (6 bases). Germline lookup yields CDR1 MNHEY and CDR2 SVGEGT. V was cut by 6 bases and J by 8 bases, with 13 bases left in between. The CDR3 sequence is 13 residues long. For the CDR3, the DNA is TGTGCCAGCAGCTGGGACATGGGCGAAAAACTGTTTTTT. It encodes CASSWDMGEKLFF.

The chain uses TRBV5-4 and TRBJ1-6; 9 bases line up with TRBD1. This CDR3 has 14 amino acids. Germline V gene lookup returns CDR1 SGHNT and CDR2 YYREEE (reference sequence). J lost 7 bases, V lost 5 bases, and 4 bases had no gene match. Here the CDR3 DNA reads TGTGCCAGCAGGGGACAGGGAACCAATTCACCCCTCCACTTT. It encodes CASRGQGTNSPLHF.

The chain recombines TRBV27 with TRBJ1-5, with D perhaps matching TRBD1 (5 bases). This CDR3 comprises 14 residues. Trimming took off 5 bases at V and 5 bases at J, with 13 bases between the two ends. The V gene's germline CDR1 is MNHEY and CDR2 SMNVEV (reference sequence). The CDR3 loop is CASSTDREYQPQHF. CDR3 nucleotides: TGTGCCAGCAGTACCGACAGAGAGTATCAGCCCCAGCATTTT.

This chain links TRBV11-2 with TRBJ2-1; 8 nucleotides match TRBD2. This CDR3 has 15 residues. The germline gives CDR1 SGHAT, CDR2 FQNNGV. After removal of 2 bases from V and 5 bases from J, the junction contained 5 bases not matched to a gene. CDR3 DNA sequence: TGTGCCAGCAGCTTACGCGAGCGGGAGAACAATGAGCAGTTCTTC. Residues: CASSLRERENNEQFF.

The CDR3, as DNA: TGTGCTGCAAGGGACAACCGAGGTCAGCCCCAGCATTTT. Its translation is CAARDNRGQPQHF. The chain couples TRBV6-5 to TRBJ1-5; TRBD1 might be the D (6 bases). The CDR3 is made up of 13 amino acids. Per the germline V gene, CDR1 is MNHEY and CDR2 is SVGAGI.

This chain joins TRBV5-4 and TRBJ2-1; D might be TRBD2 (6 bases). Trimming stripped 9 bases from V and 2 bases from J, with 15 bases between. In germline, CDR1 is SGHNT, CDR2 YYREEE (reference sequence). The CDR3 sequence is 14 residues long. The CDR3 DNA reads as TGTGCCACTGCGGCGGGACGCGCCTACAATGAGCAGTTCTTC. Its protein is CATAAGRAYNEQFF.

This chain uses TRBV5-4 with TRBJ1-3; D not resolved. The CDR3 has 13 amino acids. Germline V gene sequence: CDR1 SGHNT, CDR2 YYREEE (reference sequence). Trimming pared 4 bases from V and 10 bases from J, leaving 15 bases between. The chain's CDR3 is CASSIPSTGTIYF. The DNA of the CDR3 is TGTGCCAGCAGCATACCGAGCACGGGGACCATATATTTT.

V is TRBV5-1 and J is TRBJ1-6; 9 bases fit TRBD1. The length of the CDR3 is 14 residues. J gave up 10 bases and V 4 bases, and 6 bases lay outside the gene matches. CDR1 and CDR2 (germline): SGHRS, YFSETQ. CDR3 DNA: TGCGCCAGCAGCCCCGGGACAGGGAGATCACCCCTCCACTTT. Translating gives CASSPGTGRSPLHF.

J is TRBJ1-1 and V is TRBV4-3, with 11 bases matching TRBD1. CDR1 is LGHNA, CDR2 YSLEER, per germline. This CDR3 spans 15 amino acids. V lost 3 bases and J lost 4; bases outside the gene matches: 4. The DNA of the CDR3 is TGCGCCAGCAGCCACCTGGGGACAGGGGGCACTGAAGCTTTCTTT. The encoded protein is CASSHLGTGGTEAFF.

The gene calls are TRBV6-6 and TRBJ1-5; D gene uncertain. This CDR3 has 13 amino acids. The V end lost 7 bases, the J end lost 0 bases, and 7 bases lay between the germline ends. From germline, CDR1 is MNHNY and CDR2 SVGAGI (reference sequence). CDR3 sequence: CASTPGSNQPQHF. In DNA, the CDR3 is TGTGCCAGCACCCCAGGTAGCAATCAGCCCCAGCATTTT.

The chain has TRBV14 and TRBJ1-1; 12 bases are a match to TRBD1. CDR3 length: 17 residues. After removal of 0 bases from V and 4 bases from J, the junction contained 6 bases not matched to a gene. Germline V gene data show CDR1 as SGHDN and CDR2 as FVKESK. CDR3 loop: CASSQDGTGGWSTEAFF. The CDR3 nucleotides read TGTGCCAGCAGCCAAGATGGGACAGGGGGCTGGAGCACTGAAGCTTTCTTT.

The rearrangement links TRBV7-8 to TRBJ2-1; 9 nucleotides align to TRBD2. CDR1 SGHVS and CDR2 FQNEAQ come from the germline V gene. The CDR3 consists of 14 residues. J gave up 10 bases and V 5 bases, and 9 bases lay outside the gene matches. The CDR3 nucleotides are TGTGCCAGCAGCCCAATGGTAGCGGGAGTGGAGCAGTTCTTC. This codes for CASSPMVAGVEQFF.

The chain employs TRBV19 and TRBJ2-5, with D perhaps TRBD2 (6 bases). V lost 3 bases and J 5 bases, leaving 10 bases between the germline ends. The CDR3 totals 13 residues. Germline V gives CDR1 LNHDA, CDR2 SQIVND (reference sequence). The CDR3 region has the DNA TGTGCCAGTAGTATCCGTGGGAGGGAGACCCAGTACTTC. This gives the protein CASSIRGRETQYF.

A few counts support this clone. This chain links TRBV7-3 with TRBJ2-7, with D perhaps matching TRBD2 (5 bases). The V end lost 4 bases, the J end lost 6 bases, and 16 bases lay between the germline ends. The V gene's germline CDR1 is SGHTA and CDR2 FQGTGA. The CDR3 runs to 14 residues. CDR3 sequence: CASSYFERASEQYF. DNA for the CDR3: TGTGCCAGCAGCTACTTCGAGAGGGCGAGCGAGCAGTACTTC.

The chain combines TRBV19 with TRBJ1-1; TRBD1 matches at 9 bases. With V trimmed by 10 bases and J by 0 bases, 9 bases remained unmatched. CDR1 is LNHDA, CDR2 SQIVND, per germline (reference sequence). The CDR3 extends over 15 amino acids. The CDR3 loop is CATVGTGFLNTEAFF. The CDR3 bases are TGTGCCACAGTAGGGACAGGGTTCCTGAACACTGAAGCTTTCTTT.

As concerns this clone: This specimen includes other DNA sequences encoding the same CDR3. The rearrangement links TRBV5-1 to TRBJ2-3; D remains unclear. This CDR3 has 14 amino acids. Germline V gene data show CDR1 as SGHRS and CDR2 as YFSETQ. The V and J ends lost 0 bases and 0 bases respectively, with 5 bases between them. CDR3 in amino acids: CASSLAGSTDTQYF. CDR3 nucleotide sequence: TGCGCCAGCAGCTTGGCCGGTAGCACAGATACGCAGTATTTT.

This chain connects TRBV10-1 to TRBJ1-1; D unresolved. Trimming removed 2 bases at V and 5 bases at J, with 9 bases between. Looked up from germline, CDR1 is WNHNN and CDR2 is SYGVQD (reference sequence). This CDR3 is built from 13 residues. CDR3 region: CASSEGGRTEAFF. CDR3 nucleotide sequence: TGCGCCAGCAGTGAGGGAGGAAGGACTGAAGCTTTCTTT.

The CDR3 DNA sequence: TGTGCCAGCAGCTCAGCGACTAGCGGGACCCCCCACAATGAGCAGTTCTTC. The encoded protein is CASSSATSGTPHNEQFF. V gene TRBV5-4 combines with J gene TRBJ2-1, with TRBD2 identical over 11 bases. This CDR3 region has 17 residues. V was clipped by 3 bases and J by 5 bases; unmatched bases: 10. CDR1 is SGHNT and CDR2 is YYREEE in the germline V gene (reference sequence).